This TCR beta chain was sequenced for a study of glioma-infiltrating T cells after dendritic cell vaccination. Background on the study: Glioblastoma patients came from Phase I and II dendritic cell vaccination trials. Findings and limits, study-wide: Longer survival after dendritic cell vaccination followed higher pretreatment TIL content. Only a small number of patients had complete blood and tumor samples.

Time point: after dendritic cell vaccination, including at tumor progression/relapse. This clone was seen once. Its antigen is as yet unknown. Other DNA sequences in this specimen translate into the identical CDR3. Data came from immunoSEQ multiplex PCR; TCRdb stores just in-frame clones and leaves some out. The table lists about 24,000 clones, around 92% of them singletons. The sequence was collected from a human donor with glioblastoma. The sequences come from blood, collected after dendritic cell vaccination.

The CDR3 coding sequence is TGTGCCAGCAGGGGGGGAAATGAGCAGTTCTTC. Translated, it gives CASRGGNEQFF. V is TRBV2 and J is TRBJ2-1; perhaps TRBD2 as D (6 bases). Looked up from germline, CDR1 is SNHLY and CDR2 is FYNNEI. The CDR3 extends over 11 amino acids. With 6 bases removed from V and 7 bases from J, the gap between germline ends came to 7 bases. The whole variable domain, filled in from reference TRBV2 and TRBJ2-1, reads EPEVTQTPSHQVTQMGQEVILRCVPISNHLYFYWYRQILGQKVEFLVSFYNNEISEKSEIFDDQFSVERPDGSNFTLKIRSTKLEDSAMYFCASRGGNEQFFGPGTRLTVL.